Presented here are 9 T cell receptor beta chains from one specimen sequenced in a study of blood T cell repertoires in COVID-19. Clones were read by immunoSEQ multiplex PCR, and TCRdb kept only the in-frame ones, dropping some. The sample comprises some 120,000 clones, about 85% of which are singletons, and approximately 2% rests with the top ten. The sample was peripheral blood. Receptors originate from a man in his sixties or seventies with acute or convalescent COVID-19.

The gene calls are TRBV9 and TRBJ2-7; 9 bases fit TRBD1. V lost 0 bases, J lost 6 bases, and 4 bases stayed unmatched. This CDR3 spans 14 amino acids. Germline values: CDR1 SGDLS, CDR2 YYNGEE. Here the CDR3 DNA reads TGTGCCAGCAGCGTAGGGACAGGGGTAGGCGAGCAGTACTTC. It specifies CASSVGTGVGEQYF.

This chain connects TRBV5-1 to TRBJ1-1; perhaps TRBD1 as D (5 bases). The CDR3 runs 14 residues. Germline assignment: CDR1 SGHRS and CDR2 YFSETQ. The V and J ends lost 3 bases and 4 bases respectively, with 13 bases between them. CDR3 nucleotide sequence: TGCGCCAGCAGCTCTACGACACAGGCCACTGAAGCTTTCTTT. Translating gives CASSSTTQATEAFF.

This clone was detected once. This chain links TRBV4-2 with TRBJ2-5; D might be TRBD1 (6 bases). The CDR3 length is 15 residues. Germline loops: CDR1 LGHNA, CDR2 YNFKEQ. V was cut by 0 bases and J by 1 base, with 9 bases left in between. CDR3 nucleotide sequence: TGTGCCAGCAGCCAAGATCGGACAGTCCAAGAGACCCAGTACTTC. Protein sequence: CASSQDRTVQETQYF.

The V call is TRBV4-1, the J call TRBJ1-1, with a tentative D call TRBD1 (5 bases). This CDR3 comprises 15 residues. Per the germline V gene, CDR1 is MGHRA and CDR2 is YSYEKL. Trimming removed 1 base from V and 0 bases from J, with 9 bases in between. For the CDR3, the DNA is TGCGCCAGCAGCCAAGTCCCAGGGCTGAACACTGAAGCTTTCTTT. It translates to CASSQVPGLNTEAFF.

CDR3 sequence (DNA): TGTGCCAGTAGTACCGTTCGGGGAAGGGGCAATCAGCCCCAGCATTTT. This translates into CASSTVRGRGNQPQHF. The rearrangement links TRBV19 to TRBJ1-5; D gene unclear. Germline CDR1 reads LNHDA; CDR2 reads SQIVND (reference sequence). The V end was cut by 4 bases, the J end by 2 bases, with 15 bases between. The CDR3 sequence is 16 residues long.

The CDR3: CASRYNLDSPLHF. CDR3 coding DNA: TGTGCCAGCAGATACAACTTAGATTCACCCCTCCACTTT. The chain couples TRBV6-2 or TRBV6-3 to TRBJ1-6; D not certain. V lost 6 bases and J lost 8, with 11 bases in between. The CDR3 loop spans 13 amino acids. Germline CDR1 is MNHEY and CDR2 is SVGEGT.

The rearrangement joins TRBV27 to TRBJ1-2; D call uncertain. The CDR3 runs to 14 residues. Trimming cost V 2 bases and J 3 bases, with 10 bases left between them. Germline V lookup: CDR1 MNHEY, CDR2 SMNVEV (reference sequence). The CDR3 sequence: CASSLRAGYYGYTF. In nucleotides, the CDR3 is TGTGCCAGCAGTTTACGAGCCGGGTACTATGGCTACACCTTC.

This CDR3 reads CASSPDRGNSPLHF. The DNA for the CDR3 is TGTGCCAGCAGTCCGGACAGGGGGAATTCACCCCTCCACTTT. This chain links TRBV6-5 with TRBJ1-6, with 10 bases matching TRBD1. This CDR3 region has 14 residues. The germline CDR1 and CDR2 sequences are MNHEY and SVGAGI. The trim removed 5 bases at V and 7 bases at J, leaving 2 bases unmatched.

This rearrangement joins TRBV3-1 (or the pseudogene TRBV3-2) to TRBJ2-2; a possible D gene is TRBD1 (6 bases). Trimming removed 6 bases at V and 3 bases at J, with 8 bases between. From germline, CDR1 is LGHDT and CDR2 YNNKEL (reference sequence). The CDR3 covers 13 residues. CDR3 bases: TGTGCCAGCAGAGACAGGTACACCGGGGAGCTGTTTTTT. It yields the protein CASRDRYTGELFF.